The present TCR beta chain was sequenced within a study of T cell changes during pregnancy in multiple sclerosis. The protocol was immunoSEQ multiplex PCR, while the TCRdb copy is restricted to in-frame clones and leaves out a portion. The sample lists more than 40,000 clones, more than 85% occurring once. V gave up 5 bases and J gave up 0 bases, with 9 bases separating them. CDR1 and CDR2 from the germline V gene are SGHTA and FQGTGA. CDR3 length: 14 residues. This chain uses TRBV7-3 with TRBJ2-3; a weak D match, TRBD2 (7 bases). The TCR originated in a female donor with multiple sclerosis, enrolled in a pregnancy study. The sample was CD8+ T cells from peripheral blood mononuclear cells, taken in the third trimester of pregnancy. CDR3 sequence: CASSRGGSTDTQYF. The DNA for the CDR3 is TGTGCCAGCAGCAGGGGGGGGAGCACAGATACGCAGTATTTT.